This TCR beta chain came from a study of early T cells in non-severe SARS-CoV-2 infection (dated by TCRdb to the early 2020s). Broadly, across the study: Because TCR sequencing relied on bulk RNA taken from unsorted whole blood, pairing of alpha and beta chains was not possible. Broader findings and caveats from the paper: VDJdb matching was skewed toward anti-spike CD8 responses and likely underestimated virus-specific expansions by missing private and CD4 specificities.

The library was made by 5' RACE. Reads for this sample came from a NextSeq 500. In the TCR library protocol, unique molecular identifiers were attached to individual cDNA molecules to correct for PCR bias and sequencing error. Sequencing covered both TCR alpha and beta chains, and within each sample the abundances of alpha and beta sequences were tightly co-correlated. As for how the authors treated the data: Decombinator V4 was used to annotate TCR sequences for V gene, J gene and CDR3. Expanded TCRs were defined as changing significantly between any two time points under a Poisson model with p below 0.0001. TCR abundances were normalised to the total number of TCRs sequenced per sample and were expressed as counts per million. MAIT TCRs were defined by TRAV1-2 paired with TRAJ12, TRAJ20 or TRAJ33, and iNKT TCRs by TRAV10 paired with TRAJ18. VDJdb, accessed 1 November 2021, was searched for CMV, EBV and SARS-CoV-2 annotated TCRs, excluding TCRs annotated for multiple antigens. The raw public data were reprocessed by TCRdb itself: fastp quality trimming at Q25, MiXCR clonotype calling, in-frame beta chains only. Rows with a matching CDR3 protein are joined into one entry that keeps the most common DNA and genes. The V and J calls, along with clone size, are taken from TCRdb and not from the paper's own processing. The sample table shows about 110,000 distinct CDR3 sequences, and roughly 10% are seen once. Of the sample, about 7.6% falls within the top ten clones.

The study was a case-control design nested within a healthcare worker cohort in London, UK, with weekly nasopharyngeal swab PCR tests and blood sampling. Healthcare workers were recruited between 23 and 31 March 2020, during the week of the UK lockdown, and were followed weekly for up to roughly 15 weeks. Ends trimmed: V by 5 bases, J by 3 bases; bases unmatched to a gene: 4. Its CDR3 holds 14 amino acids, cysteine through phenylalanine. Only CDR3 DNA is held: 42 bases, read in frame from base 1. The sample holds many counts of this clonotype. Its antigen remains undetermined. It has no much larger one-base neighbor in the sample; base qualities were not kept.

The sequencing input was whole blood. The sequence derives from an adult who was a healthcare worker with PCR-confirmed SARS-CoV-2 infection or an uninfected control (not recorded which). The chain is made from TRBV12-3 or TRBV12-4 and TRBJ2-7, with TRBD1 identical over 10 junction bases. DNA sequence: TGTGCCAGCAGTACCGGGACAGGGGTCTACGAGCAGTACTTC. Translated, it gives CASSTGTGVYEQYF.